The 2 T cell receptor beta chains below come from one sample, sequenced in a study of cytomegalovirus exposure and HLA in healthy donors. PCR involved 60 Vbeta and 13 Jbeta primers. TCRdb's copy holds only in-frame clones and misses some; the assay was immunoSEQ multiplex PCR. The table includes roughly 140,000 clones, around 79% detected once. The specimen sequenced was PBMCs. These receptors were obtained from a woman younger than 45 in good health and CMV-seronegative.

The sample holds a few counts of this clone. This sequence joins TRBV6-5 and TRBJ2-5, with 10 bases matching TRBD2. V lost 10 bases and J lost 3; bases outside the gene matches: 11. The CDR3 contains 15 residues. Germline values: CDR1 MNHEY, CDR2 SVGAGI. The CDR3 DNA reads TGTGCCATCCGCAGCGGGGGGGCAGGTGAAGAGACCCAGTACTTC. Its translation: CAIRSGGAGEETQYF.

CDR3 DNA sequence: TGTGCCAGCAGCGTTCAGGGAGAAGCTTTCTTT. Residues: CASSVQGEAFF. This chain links TRBV25-1 with TRBJ1-1, with D tentatively TRBD1 (5 bases). V was trimmed by 6 bases and J by 8 bases, leaving 10 bases between them. The CDR3 covers 11 residues. CDR1 and CDR2 (germline): MGHDK, SYGVNS.